The 14 T cell receptor beta chains given below trace back to one sample, sequenced in a study of patients and donors after allogeneic stem cell transplantation. TCRdb recomputed calls from the RT-PCR reads with MiXCR, one row per CDR3 protein. The top ten hold about 3% of the sample, which has approximately 88,000 distinct CDR3 sequences, 5% seen once. Material for sequencing was blood, either unsorted or a sorted T cell fraction (not recorded which). The source is a human donor who was either an allogeneic HSCT recipient or a stem cell or donor lymphocyte infusion donor (not recorded which). It is not recorded whose cells these are; they may come from a transplant donor.

This clonotype was found many times. The chain is built from TRBV20-1 and TRBJ2-7; 8 nucleotides match TRBD2. The germline CDR1 and CDR2 sequences are DFQATT and SNEGSKA (reference sequence). The V gene end was trimmed by 3 bases and the J gene end by 2 bases; junction bases not matched to a gene: 9. The CDR3 loop spans 15 amino acids. This CDR3 is CSASGLRGETYEQYF. The CDR3 nucleotides read TGCAGTGCTAGTGGTCTGCGGGGGGAGACCTACGAGCAGTACTTC.

The genes are TRBV11-1 and TRBJ2-3; 8 positions agree with TRBD1. The V and J ends lost 4 bases and 7 bases, in that order; junction bases with no gene match: 7. The CDR3 loop spans 14 amino acids. CDR1 and CDR2 (germline): SGHAT, FQDESV (reference sequence). The CDR3 bases are TGTGCCAGCAGCTCTATAGGACAGGGATATACGCAGTATTTT. It is translated as CASSSIGQGYTQYF.

This clonotype was counted ten times or more. The gene calls are TRBV27 and TRBJ1-3; D uncertain. The CDR3 runs 13 residues. V was clipped by 5 bases and J by 4 bases, with 9 bases between them. Germline V gene sequence: CDR1 MNHEY, CDR2 SMNVEV (reference sequence). In DNA, the CDR3 is TGTGCCAGCAGTCAAAATTTCGGAAACACCATATATTTT. Protein: CASSQNFGNTIYF.

This clonotype has a count of ten or more. Its ends do not fully match the called genes, so a read error is possible. Written as DNA, the CDR3 is TGCAGTGCAAGAGAACCGGGACAGTCCTTTCCTTACTCTGGAAACACCATATATTTT. This codes for CSAREPGQSFPYSGNTIYF. The chain couples TRBV20-1 to TRBJ1-3, with 7 nucleotides matching TRBD1. Germline V gives CDR1 DFQATT, CDR2 SNEGSKA (reference sequence). CDR3 size: 19 residues.

At least ten counts were recorded for this clonotype. V usage is TRBV20-1 and J usage is TRBJ1-1, with D perhaps matching TRBD1 (5 bases). The CDR3 totals 12 residues. Germline assignment: CDR1 DFQATT and CDR2 SNEGSKA (reference sequence). The V end lost 6 bases, the J end lost 3 bases, and 11 bases lay between the germline ends. The CDR3 nucleotides read TGCAGTGCCCGGGGCGGGTACACTGAAGCTTTCTTT. As protein: CSARGGYTEAFF.

This clonotype was counted only a few times. V is TRBV7-9 and J is TRBJ2-1; 7 bases agree with TRBD2. J was trimmed by 6 bases and V by 2 bases; bases with no gene match: 4. Germline CDR1 reads SEHNR; CDR2 reads FQNEAQ (reference sequence). The CDR3 runs 14 residues. CDR3 protein: CASSLSGDFNEQFF. For the CDR3, the DNA is TGTGCCAGCAGCTTAAGCGGGGACTTCAATGAGCAGTTCTTC.

This clonotype has a count of ten or more. One end of the junction fails to match germline, which may point to a read error. The chain couples TRBV5-1 to TRBJ2-7; 12 positions agree with TRBD2. The CDR3 covers 14 residues. Per germline, CDR1 SGHRS and CDR2 YFSETQ. CDR3 DNA: TGCGCCAGCAGCCCCGTAGGGACTAGCGGGCCCGTGGACTTC. It codes for CASSPVGTSGPVDF.

This chain links TRBV29-1 with TRBJ2-1, with 7 positions matching TRBD2. J was trimmed by 16 bases and V by 1 base; bases with no gene match: 19. The CDR3 is 15 residues long. Germline values: CDR1 SQVTM, CDR2 ANQGSEA. The CDR3 sequence is CSVEVVSGPYNERFF. The CDR3, as DNA: TGCAGCGTTGAAGTGGTTAGCGGGCCCTACAATGAGCGTTTCTTC.

The chain links TRBV7-9 to TRBJ2-7; 7 nucleotides line up with TRBD2. The ends lost 4 bases at V and 3 bases at J; junction bases unmatched: 6. The V gene's germline CDR1 is SEHNR and CDR2 FQNEAQ (reference sequence). The CDR3 has 14 residues. The CDR3 spells CASSSRSGNYEQYF. In DNA, the CDR3 is TGTGCCAGCAGCTCGCGAAGCGGGAACTACGAGCAGTACTTC.

This clonotype was detected many times. This chain uses TRBV7-9 with TRBJ2-3; 7 bases are a match to TRBD2. Germline loops: CDR1 SEHNR, CDR2 FQNEAQ (reference sequence). CDR3 size: 15 residues. J gave up 1 base and V 8 bases, and 9 bases lay outside the gene matches. DNA of the CDR3: TGTGCCAGCGAAGCGGGATTTCTGGGCACAGATACGCAGTATTTT. This sequence encodes CASEAGFLGTDTQYF.

This clonotype was seen many times. The J gene is TRBJ2-3, the V gene TRBV7-9, with D unclear. The CDR3 loop spans 16 amino acids. CDR1 and CDR2 (germline): SEHNR, FQNEAQ (reference sequence). Between the trimmed V and J ends, which lost 4 bases and 4 bases, there was a span of 18 bases. CDR3 sequence reads: CASSSMHGADPDTQYF. CDR3 coding DNA: TGTGCCAGCAGCTCTATGCATGGTGCCGACCCAGATACGCAGTATTTT.

This clonotype was counted many times. V is TRBV20-1 and J is TRBJ2-5; 7 nucleotides line up with TRBD2. The V gene's germline CDR1 is DFQATT and CDR2 SNEGSKA (reference sequence). CDR3 length: 16 amino acids. The junction had 8 bases not matched to a gene; V was cut back by 0 bases and J by 1 base. The DNA for the CDR3 is TGCAGTGCTAGAGATGGTGCTAGCGGTACCCAAGAGACCCAGTACTTC. Encoded protein: CSARDGASGTQETQYF.

This clonotype was recorded a few times. Possible read error: a much larger clone is one base away. The chain recombines TRBV11-2 with TRBJ2-1; D unresolved. CDR1 SGHAT and CDR2 FQNNGV come from the germline V gene. Trimming stripped 1 base from V and 6 bases from J, with 16 bases between. The length of the CDR3 is 16 residues. The CDR3 nucleotides are TGTGCCAGCAGCTTAGGATCCGAACAACCAGGCAATGAGCAGTTCTTC. Encoded protein: CASSLGSEQPGNEQFF. Full variable domain (remainder filled in from reference TRBV11-2 and TRBJ2-1): EAGVAQSPRYKIIEKRQSVAFWCNPISGHATLYWYQQILGQGPKLLIQFQNNGVVDDSQLPKDRFSAERLKGVDSTLKIQPAKLEDSAVYLCASSLGSEQPGNEQFFGPGTRLTVL.

This clonotype was counted ten times or more. The chain recombines TRBV7-3 with TRBJ1-1, with D tentatively TRBD1 (6 bases). The CDR3 contains 13 residues. Trimming took 3 bases from V and 7 from J, leaving 12 bases between them. The V gene's germline CDR1 is SGHTA and CDR2 FQGTGA. In DNA form, the CDR3 reads TGTGCCAGCAGCTTCAACCCGGACAGTGAAGCTTTCTTT. Its protein is CASSFNPDSEAFF.